The 23 T cell receptor beta chains below were found in one sample sequenced in a study of blood T cell repertoires in COVID-19 (dated by TCRdb to the early 2020s). The method behind the library was the immunoSEQ multiplex PCR assay. Drawn from immuneACCESS, this table holds only the in-frame rearrangements with V and J called that TCRdb kept. Clones are partly lost; checked studies trace under half to an unresolved V gene and leave the rest unexplained. The sample table lists about 190,000 clones, almost 90% of them with a count of one. The ten largest clones represent 0.62% of the sample. The source material was peripheral blood. The receptors stem from a man aged 50 or older with acute or convalescent COVID-19.

This clone was observed a few times. The CDR3 reads CASSPIYRGNTEAFF. Here the CDR3 DNA reads TGTGCCAGTAGTCCTATTTACAGGGGGAACACTGAAGCTTTCTTT. The chain combines TRBV19 with TRBJ1-1; the match to TRBD1 covers 7 bases. J lost 1 base, V lost 5 bases, and 7 bases had no gene match. This CDR3 region has 15 residues. CDR1 is LNHDA and CDR2 is SQIVND in the germline V gene (reference sequence). The whole variable domain, remainder taken from reference TRBV19 and TRBJ1-1, is DGGITQSPKYLFRKEGQNVTLSCEQNLNHDAMYWYRQDPGQGLRLIYYSQIVNDFQKGDIAEGYSVSREKKESFPLTVTSAQKNPTAFYLCASSPIYRGNTEAFFGQGTRLTVV.

The V call is TRBV14, the J call TRBJ2-5, with D tentatively TRBD2 (5 bases). The CDR3 has 11 residues. Germline CDR1 SGHDN, CDR2 FVKESK. V lost 1 base and J 11 bases, leaving 8 bases between the germline ends. CDR3 residues: CASSQGTSQYF. The CDR3 region has the DNA TGTGCCAGCAGCCAAGGAACTAGTCAGTACTTC.

This chain connects TRBV7-2 to TRBJ2-1, with D perhaps matching TRBD2 (6 bases). Germline assignment: CDR1 SGHTA and CDR2 FQGNSA. There are 14 residues in the CDR3. V was clipped by 4 bases and J by 6 bases, with 13 bases between them. The CDR3 DNA sequence: TGTGCCAGCAGCTCCTATCTGGGACTCAATGAGCAGTTCTTC. Its protein product is CASSSYLGLNEQFF.

The CDR3 sequence: CASSPTDRGSGYTF. CDR3 DNA sequence: TGTGCCAGCAGCCCAACCGACAGGGGTAGCGGCTACACCTTC. The chain uses TRBV7-6 and TRBJ1-2, with 8 nucleotides matching TRBD1. The CDR3 has 14 amino acids. V was pared by 5 bases and J by 8 bases, with 10 bases of the junction left unmatched. Germline CDR1 reads SGHVS; CDR2 reads FNYEAQ.

The rearrangement uses TRBV6-1 and TRBJ2-3; possibly TRBD1 for D (5 bases). Trimming pared 2 bases from V and 4 bases from J, leaving 13 bases between. The germline V gene encodes CDR1 MNHNS and CDR2 SASEGT. The CDR3 runs 15 residues. The CDR3 sequence is CASSEMWGAADTQYF. The CDR3 bases are TGTGCCAGCAGTGAAATGTGGGGCGCAGCAGATACGCAGTATTTT.

This clone was picked up a small number of times. V usage is TRBV4-1 and J usage is TRBJ2-1, with D possibly TRBD2 on 6 matching bases. This CDR3 has 15 amino acids. The germline V gene has CDR1 MGHRA and CDR2 YSYEKL. Trimming pared 7 bases from V and 0 bases from J, leaving 13 bases between. The CDR3 bases are TGCGCCAGCACCGTAGCGGAGAGCTCCTACAATGAGCAGTTCTTC. The encoded protein is CASTVAESSYNEQFF.

The rearrangement joins TRBV10-1 to TRBJ2-3; no clear D. Germline CDR1 is WNHNN and CDR2 is SYGVQD (reference sequence). This CDR3 spans 14 amino acids. Trimming took off 8 bases at V and 4 bases at J, with 16 bases between the two ends. This chain's CDR3 is CASVRSGWPDTQYF. The CDR3, as DNA: TGCGCCAGCGTTCGTTCAGGCTGGCCAGATACGCAGTATTTT.

The sample holds one count of this clone. This sequence joins TRBV9 and TRBJ1-2, with TRBD1 identical over 7 bases. The CDR3 contains 14 residues. The V gene's germline CDR1 is SGDLS and CDR2 YYNGEE. J was trimmed by 8 bases and V by 3 bases; bases with no gene match: 10. CDR3 nucleotides: TGTGCCAGCAGCGAGACAGGGTTGGCGGAAGGCTACACCTTC. Translation: CASSETGLAEGYTF. Full variable domain (remainder filled in from reference TRBV9 and TRBJ1-2): DSGVTQTPKHLITATGQRVTLRCSPRSGDLSVYWYQQSLDQGLQFLIQYYNGEERAKGNILERFSAQQFPDLHSELNLSSLELGDSALYFCASSETGLAEGYTFGSGTRLTVV.

This clone showed up just once. Other DNA variants within this sample encode the same CDR3. The CDR3 loop reads CASSPGQGRTDTQYF. In nucleotides, the CDR3 is TGTGCCAGCTCACCGGGACAGGGTCGCACAGATACGCAGTATTTT. This chain joins TRBV18 and TRBJ2-3; 9 bases are shared with TRBD1. Germline CDR1 and CDR2: KGHSH and LQKENI. The junction had 2 bases not matched to a gene; V was cut back by 3 bases and J by 1 base. This CDR3 has 15 residues.

The chain joins TRBV6-1 to TRBJ1-5; TRBD1 aligns across 9 bases. CDR3 length: 17 residues. V lost 1 base and J lost 7; bases outside the gene matches: 11. CDR1 is MNHNS, CDR2 SASEGT, per germline. The CDR3 here is CASSEESVGQGRQPQHF. In nucleotides, the CDR3 is TGTGCCAGCAGTGAAGAATCGGTGGGACAGGGTAGGCAGCCCCAGCATTTT.

This sequence joins TRBV7-6 and TRBJ2-7, with D possibly being TRBD2 (6 bases). This CDR3 is 13 amino acids long. The germline V and J ends were trimmed by 5 bases and 6 bases, with 14 bases remaining between them. Germline lookup yields CDR1 SGHVS and CDR2 FNYEAQ. The CDR3 is CASSPSRGGEQYV. CDR3 coding DNA: TGTGCCAGCAGCCCATCCCGGGGAGGCGAGCAGTACGTC.

The chain employs TRBV27 and TRBJ1-5; no definite D call. V lost 2 bases, J lost 0 bases, and 8 bases lay in between. The germline CDR1 and CDR2 sequences are MNHEY and SMNVEV (reference sequence). The CDR3 length is 15 residues. The DNA of the CDR3 is TGTGCCAGCAGTTTACAGGCTGATAGCAATCAGCCCCAGCATTTT. It specifies CASSLQADSNQPQHF.

The rearrangement uses TRBV7-2 and TRBJ2-7; possibly TRBD1 for D (7 bases). Trimming took off 5 bases at V and 2 bases at J, with 10 bases between the two ends. Germline V gene data show CDR1 as SGHTA and CDR2 as FQGNSA. This CDR3 has 13 amino acids. The CDR3 DNA sequence: TGTGCCAGCAGCGCGGGACAGCCCTACGAGCAGTACGTC. Protein: CASSAGQPYEQYV.

CDR3 nucleotide sequence: TGTGCCAGCGGCCCCGGACAAACAGATACGCAGTATTTT. Its translation is CASGPGQTDTQYF. The chain joins TRBV7-9 to TRBJ2-3, with D maybe TRBD1 (5 bases). Germline loops: CDR1 SEHNR, CDR2 FQNEAQ (reference sequence). The CDR3 consists of 13 residues. V was clipped by 8 bases and J by 3 bases, with 12 bases between them.

The rearrangement uses TRBV2 and TRBJ2-5, with a possible D match to TRBD1 (6 bases). The CDR3 extends over 12 amino acids. Germline CDR1 reads SNHLY; CDR2 reads FYNNEI. V dropped 7 bases and J dropped 3 bases, with 9 bases sitting between them. CDR3 sequence reads: CASTPGEETQYF. The CDR3 DNA follows: TGTGCCAGCACGCCAGGGGAAGAGACCCAGTACTTC.

V and J are TRBV9 and TRBJ2-7; TRBD1 might be the D (5 bases). CDR3 length: 16 residues. CDR1 and CDR2 from the germline V gene are SGDLS and YYNGEE. The germline V and J ends were trimmed by 0 bases and 6 bases, with 19 bases remaining between them. CDR3 residues: CASSVESFRDKGEQYV. Here the CDR3 DNA reads TGTGCCAGCAGCGTAGAATCCTTCAGGGATAAAGGCGAGCAGTACGTC.

This chain connects TRBV19 to TRBJ2-3; a weak D match, TRBD2 (5 bases). Deletions cut 3 bases from V and 0 bases from J, with 10 bases between. The CDR3 has 15 residues. Germline-derived CDR1 and CDR2 are LNHDA and SQIVND (reference sequence). CDR3 loop: CASSIGADSTDTQYF. CDR3 DNA sequence: TGTGCCAGTAGTATCGGAGCGGATAGCACAGATACGCAGTATTTT.

J is TRBJ2-1 and V is TRBV4-3; D call uncertain. V dropped 0 bases and J dropped 5 bases, with 11 bases sitting between them. The CDR3 has 15 residues. The germline CDR1 and CDR2 sequences are LGHNA and YSLEER. CDR3 DNA: TGCGCCAGCAGCCAAGATCGTAGTACGGACAATGAGCAGTTCTTC. Translating gives CASSQDRSTDNEQFF.

The chain employs TRBV27 and TRBJ2-7; 7 bases are a match to TRBD2. This CDR3 is 14 amino acids long. V lost 4 bases, J lost 1 base, and 4 bases stayed unmatched. Germline V gene lookup returns CDR1 MNHEY and CDR2 SMNVEV (reference sequence). CDR3 residues: CASSWGAGSYEQYF. The CDR3 DNA is TGTGCCAGCAGTTGGGGAGCGGGGTCCTACGAGCAGTACTTC.

The chain couples TRBV11-2 to TRBJ2-7; D possibly corresponds to TRBD1 (5 bases). This CDR3 is built from 11 residues. The V end was cut by 8 bases, the J end by 5 bases, with 10 bases between. Germline V gene sequence: CDR1 SGHAT, CDR2 FQNNGV. The chain's CDR3 is CASAQGDEQYV. Here the CDR3 DNA reads TGTGCCAGCGCCCAGGGCGACGAGCAGTACGTC.

The chain couples TRBV4-2 to TRBJ2-2, with 9 positions matching TRBD1. In germline, CDR1 is LGHNA, CDR2 YNFKEQ. V shed 4 bases, J shed 6 bases, and the junction held 6 bases outside the gene matches. The CDR3 extends over 15 amino acids. CDR3 in DNA: TGTGCCAGCAGCCTGGGGACAGGGTATTCCGGGGAGCTGTTTTTT. Protein sequence: CASSLGTGYSGELFF.

This sequence joins TRBV7-6 and TRBJ1-5, with D maybe TRBD1 (6 bases). V gave up 2 bases and J gave up 9 bases, with 20 bases separating them. CDR1 is SGHVS, CDR2 FNYEAQ, per germline. This CDR3 spans 16 amino acids. The CDR3 bases are TGTGCCAGCAGCTTAAGCGGCCTAAACGAAGGGGGGCCCCAGCATTTT. It is translated as CASSLSGLNEGGPQHF.

The V call is TRBV12-3 or TRBV12-4, the J call TRBJ1-1; D is perhaps TRBD1 (6 bases). CDR3 length: 13 residues. V shed 9 bases and J shed 3 bases, with 14 bases lying between them. The CDR3 protein is CASSRQVDTEAFF. The CDR3 bases are TGTGCCAGTTCCAGACAGGTGGACACTGAAGCTTTCTTT.